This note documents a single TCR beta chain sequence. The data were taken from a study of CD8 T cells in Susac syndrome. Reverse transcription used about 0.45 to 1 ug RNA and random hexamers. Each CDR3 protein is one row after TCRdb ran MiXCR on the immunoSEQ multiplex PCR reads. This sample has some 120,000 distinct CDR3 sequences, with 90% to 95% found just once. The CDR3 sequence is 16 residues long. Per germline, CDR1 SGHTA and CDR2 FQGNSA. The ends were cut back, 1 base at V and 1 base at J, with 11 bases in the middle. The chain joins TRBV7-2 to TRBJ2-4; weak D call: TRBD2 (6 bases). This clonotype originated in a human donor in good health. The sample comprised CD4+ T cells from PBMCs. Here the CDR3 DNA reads TGTGCCAGCAGCTTAGTTGGGGGGATGGCCAAAAACATTCAGTACTTC. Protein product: CASSLVGGMAKNIQYF. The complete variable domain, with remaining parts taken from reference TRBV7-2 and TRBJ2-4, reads GAGVSQSPSNKVTEKGKDVELRCDPISGHTALYWYRQSLGQGLEFLIYFQGNSAPDKSGLPSDRFSAERTGGSVSTLTIQRTQQEDSAVYLCASSLVGGMAKNIQYFGAGTRLSVL.